The 25 T cell receptor beta chains below all came from one sample that was sequenced in a study of T-cell reconstitution after alpha-beta-depleted transplantation in children. Researchers prepared the TCRbeta library using unique molecular identifiers, the study reports. A single record per CDR3 protein comes from TCRdb applying MiXCR to the PCR reads. The table shows hundreds of thousands of distinct CDR3 sequences, with 10% to 15% occurring only once. The sample in question was PBMCs, mostly from graft donor cells, obtained 360 days after TCRalphabeta/CD19-depleted stem cell transplant. These receptors were collected from a male patient younger than 18 who had a stem cell transplant for acute myeloid leukemia, so the T cells may come from the graft donor.

This clonotype was counted between two and nine times. The V gene is TRBV30, the J gene TRBJ2-3; D uncertain. The CDR3 has 10 amino acids. Germline values: CDR1 GTSNPN, CDR2 SVGIG (reference sequence). V was clipped by 4 bases and J by 3 bases, with 2 bases between them. CDR3 residues: CAWKTDTQYF. CDR3 sequence (DNA): TGTGCCTGGAAGACAGATACGCAGTATTTT.

This clonotype has at least ten counts. The chain has TRBV5-1 and TRBJ1-1; weak D call: TRBD1 (6 bases). Trimming took 4 bases from V and 4 from J, leaving 14 bases between them. CDR3 length equals 14 residues. The germline gives CDR1 SGHRS, CDR2 YFSETQ. The CDR3 DNA sequence: TGCGCCAGCAGCGTACAGGGAGGTGGCACTGAAGCTTTCTTT. Translating it yields CASSVQGGGTEAFF. The whole variable domain, filled in from reference TRBV5-1 and TRBJ1-1, reads KAGVTQTPRYLIKTRGQQVTLSCSPISGHRSVSWYQQTPGQGLQFLFEYFSETQRNKGNFPGRFSGRQFSNSRSEMNVSTLELGDSALYLCASSVQGGGTEAFFGQGTRLTVV.

At least ten counts were recorded for this clonotype. The V call is TRBV7-9, the J call TRBJ2-3, with TRBD2 identical over 14 bases. Germline V CDR1 and CDR2: SEHNR, FQNEAQ (reference sequence). This CDR3 spans 21 amino acids. The V gene end was trimmed by 5 bases and the J gene end by 0 bases; junction bases not matched to a gene: 16. CDR3 sequence (DNA): TGTGCCAGCAGCATAAAAGCGAAGACTAGCGGGAGGGCCGGTAGCACAGATACGCAGTATTTT. This sequence encodes CASSIKAKTSGRAGSTDTQYF.

This clonotype was counted at least ten times. In nucleotides, the CDR3 is TGTGCCAGCAGTTACTCGTTTGAGAGCTCCTATAATTCACCCCTCCACTTT. Its translation is CASSYSFESSYNSPLHF. This chain joins TRBV6-5 and TRBJ1-6; D gene uncertain. The length of the CDR3 is 17 residues. Germline CDR1 and CDR2: MNHEY and SVGAGI. With 0 bases removed from V and 0 bases from J, the gap between germline ends came to 9 bases.

This clonotype has more than one count but fewer than ten. The rearrangement links TRBV9 to TRBJ1-5; the D gene is possibly TRBD1 (6 bases). Germline V gives CDR1 SGDLS, CDR2 YYNGEE. V dropped 3 bases and J dropped 6 bases, with 13 bases sitting between them. The CDR3 is 14 residues long. The CDR3 sequence: CASSGGGGSQPQHF. The CDR3 DNA reads TGTGCCAGCAGCGGAGGGGGGGGGAGTCAGCCCCAGCATTTT.

This clonotype was recorded a few times. This sequence joins TRBV7-9 and TRBJ2-1, with D possibly being TRBD1 (6 bases). This CDR3 has 13 residues. The V gene's germline CDR1 is SEHNR and CDR2 FQNEAQ (reference sequence). V lost 2 bases to trimming and J lost 6 bases, with 8 bases between them. CDR3 residues: CASSLQGLNEQFF. CDR3 DNA: TGTGCCAGCAGCTTACAGGGGCTCAATGAGCAGTTCTTC.

V usage is TRBV7-8 and J usage is TRBJ2-2; 8 bases agree with TRBD1. CDR3 length: 15 residues. Per the germline V gene, CDR1 is SGHVS and CDR2 is FQNEAQ. With 5 bases clipped from V and 6 bases from J, the junction kept 8 bases outside the gene matches. The CDR3 sequence: CASSPRTGSPGELFF. The CDR3 nucleotides read TGTGCCAGCAGCCCCAGGACAGGGAGCCCCGGGGAGCTGTTTTTT.

In its sample, this clonotype was seen many times. V usage is TRBV20-1 and J usage is TRBJ2-1, with 16 bases lining up with TRBD2. Germline V gene lookup returns CDR1 DFQATT and CDR2 SNEGSKA (reference sequence). The CDR3 has 19 residues. The V gene end was trimmed by 0 bases and the J gene end by 5 bases; junction bases not matched to a gene: 10. This CDR3 is CSARDQGLAGGGFDNEQFF. The CDR3 DNA follows: TGCAGTGCTAGAGATCAGGGACTAGCGGGAGGGGGGTTCGACAATGAGCAGTTCTTC.

This clonotype was recorded a few times. This rearrangement joins TRBV7-3 to TRBJ2-7; TRBD2 matches 13 bases. Germline V lookup: CDR1 SGHTA, CDR2 FQGTGA. V was clipped by 5 bases and J by 9 bases; unmatched bases: 7. This CDR3 region has 14 residues. The CDR3 bases are TGTGCCAGCAGCCCGGGACTAGCGGGGAATAGGCAGTACTTC. It specifies CASSPGLAGNRQYF.

This clonotype was detected a few times. The chain uses TRBV20-1 and TRBJ2-7; 8 bases align to TRBD1. The CDR3 totals 18 residues. J gave up 3 bases and V 1 base, and 17 bases lay outside the gene matches. Germline V gene data show CDR1 as DFQATT and CDR2 as SNEGSKA (reference sequence). The chain's CDR3 is CSARVAPGTGGKFYEQYF. CDR3 DNA sequence: TGCAGTGCTAGAGTTGCGCCCGGGACAGGCGGTAAATTCTACGAGCAGTACTTC.

Many counts were recorded for this clonotype. The rearrangement uses TRBV6-2 or TRBV6-3 and TRBJ2-1; the D gene is possibly TRBD2 (6 bases). The CDR3 is 14 residues long. Germline assignment: CDR1 MNHEY and CDR2 SVGEGT. V gave up 6 bases and J gave up 4 bases, with 13 bases separating them. The CDR3 here is CASRIRDFYNEQFF. CDR3 coding DNA: TGTGCCAGCAGGATCCGGGACTTTTACAATGAGCAGTTCTTC.

The rearrangement joins TRBV27 to TRBJ1-5; D unresolved. The germline V gene encodes CDR1 MNHEY and CDR2 SMNVEV (reference sequence). V was cut by 4 bases and J by 5 bases, with 12 bases left in between. This CDR3 is built from 14 residues. CDR3 in DNA: TGTGCCAGCAGTTCATCGGGTGCGGATCAGCCCCAGCATTTT. Protein sequence: CASSSSGADQPQHF.

In its sample, this clonotype was seen many times. The chain couples TRBV7-8 to TRBJ2-1; TRBD2 agrees at 9 bases. Germline V lookup: CDR1 SGHVS, CDR2 FQNEAQ. Unmatched junction bases numbered 22, after V lost 2 bases and J lost 8 bases. CDR3 length equals 20 residues. In nucleotides, the CDR3 is TGTGCCAGCAGCTTAACCCCCTGGCGGGAGGGCCGATATAGTCCGGATGAGCAGTTCTTC. This gives the protein CASSLTPWREGRYSPDEQFF.

CDR3 sequence: CASSPIRGWEQYF. CDR3 nucleotides: TGTGCCAGCTCACCCATCAGGGGGTGGGAGCAGTACTTC. The chain employs TRBV18 and TRBJ2-7; 7 nucleotides match TRBD1. This CDR3 has 13 amino acids. V lost 3 bases, J lost 7 bases, and 6 bases stayed unmatched. The germline V gene encodes CDR1 KGHSH and CDR2 LQKENI.

The rearrangement joins TRBV11-2 to TRBJ2-1; 7 bases map to TRBD2. Germline CDR1 is SGHAT and CDR2 is FQNNGV. The CDR3 spans 16 residues. With 5 bases clipped from V and 4 bases from J, the junction kept 11 bases outside the gene matches. CDR3 loop: CASSPIGGGIYNEQFF. The CDR3 DNA is TGTGCCAGCAGCCCCATCGGCGGGGGAATTTACAATGAGCAGTTCTTC. The full variable domain, with the rest looked up from reference TRBV11-2 and TRBJ2-1, is EAGVAQSPRYKIIEKRQSVAFWCNPISGHATLYWYQQILGQGPKLLIQFQNNGVVDDSQLPKDRFSAERLKGVDSTLKIQPAKLEDSAVYLCASSPIGGGIYNEQFFGPGTRLTVL.

This clonotype has a count of ten or more. V usage is TRBV7-9 and J usage is TRBJ2-7; D possibly corresponds to TRBD1 (5 bases). The V gene's germline CDR1 is SEHNR and CDR2 FQNEAQ (reference sequence). The CDR3 length is 13 residues. The V and J ends lost 5 bases and 6 bases respectively, with 14 bases between them. The CDR3 region is CASSQRQGGEQYF. The CDR3 DNA follows: TGTGCCAGCAGCCAAAGGCAGGGTGGCGAGCAGTACTTC.

This clonotype was found a few times. This rearrangement joins TRBV7-2 to TRBJ2-2; 16 bases align to TRBD2. Germline CDR1 SGHTA, CDR2 FQGNSA. V lost 5 bases and J lost 7; bases outside the gene matches: 4. The CDR3 spans 16 residues. Here the CDR3 DNA reads TGTGCCAGCAGCCTGGGACTAGCGGGAGGGAACGGGGAGCTGTTTTTT. This codes for CASSLGLAGGNGELFF.

The chain joins TRBV27 to TRBJ2-7; D may match TRBD1 or TRBD2 (6 bases each). The V end was cut by 4 bases, the J end by 3 bases, with 22 bases between. The CDR3 runs to 17 residues. Germline CDR1 is MNHEY and CDR2 is SMNVEV (reference sequence). The CDR3 nucleotides are TGTGCCAGCAGTTCTAACTTACAGGGAGGATGGATCTACGAGCAGTACTTC. Protein sequence: CASSSNLQGGWIYEQYF.

The CDR3 DNA sequence: TGTGCCAGCAGCCAAGGACTAGCGGGAGAGAATGAGCAGTTCTTC. Its protein product is CASSQGLAGENEQFF. The chain has TRBV2 and TRBJ2-1; TRBD2 aligns across 13 bases. The CDR3 contains 15 residues. V lost 6 bases to trimming and J lost 7 bases; unmatched junction nucleotides: 6. Germline CDR1 and CDR2: SNHLY and FYNNEI.

This clonotype has a handful of counts. The rearrangement uses TRBV11-2 and TRBJ2-1; 15 bases fit TRBD2. From germline, CDR1 is SGHAT and CDR2 FQNNGV. Unmatched junction bases numbered 5, after V lost 5 bases and J lost 9 bases. This CDR3 region has 15 residues. This CDR3 reads CASSRTSGRAPEQFF. In DNA form, the CDR3 reads TGTGCCAGCAGCCGGACTAGCGGGAGGGCCCCTGAGCAGTTCTTC.

The chain carries TRBV12-5 and TRBJ2-1; TRBD2 agrees at 7 bases. CDR3 length equals 15 residues. Trimming cost V 7 bases and J 8 bases; bases outside gene matches: 14. Germline V gives CDR1 LGHNT, CDR2 FRNRAP. The CDR3 DNA reads TGTGCTAGTGCCCCGGGGAGGGGCCCGGGGGATGAGCAGTTCTTC. Protein product: CASAPGRGPGDEQFF. The complete variable domain, with remaining parts taken from reference TRBV12-5 and TRBJ2-1, reads DARVTQTPRHKVTEMGQEVTMRCQPILGHNTVFWYRQTMMQGLELLAYFRNRAPLDDSGMPKDRFSAEMPDATLATLKIQPSEPRDSAVYFCASAPGRGPGDEQFFGPGTRLTVL.

The chain links TRBV29-1 to TRBJ2-1, with 9 bases lining up with TRBD2. This CDR3 has 16 amino acids. The V segment lost 4 bases and the J segment 0 bases; nucleotides outside the gene matches: 7. CDR1 is SQVTM and CDR2 is ANQGSEA in the germline V gene. The CDR3 nucleotides are TGCAGCGTTGCCGGCGGGAGGGCCCCCTCCTACAATGAGCAGTTCTTC. Translating it yields CSVAGGRAPSYNEQFF.

This chain connects TRBV5-1 to TRBJ1-2; the D is unclear. There are 16 residues in the CDR3. Germline V gives CDR1 SGHRS, CDR2 YFSETQ. Trimming cost V 0 bases and J 5 bases, with 17 bases left between them. The CDR3, as DNA: TGCGCCAGCAGCTTGGCTTTTGGAGCCCTCGGGTATGGCTACACCTTC. Its protein product is CASSLAFGALGYGYTF. The variable domain in full, with the rest retrieved from reference TRBV5-1 and TRBJ1-2, is KAGVTQTPRYLIKTRGQQVTLSCSPISGHRSVSWYQQTPGQGLQFLFEYFSETQRNKGNFPGRFSGRQFSNSRSEMNVSTLELGDSALYLCASSLAFGALGYGYTFGSGTRLTVV.

The V call is TRBV6-2 or TRBV6-3, the J call TRBJ2-3, with D possibly matching TRBD2 (5 bases). Germline V gene lookup returns CDR1 MNHEY and CDR2 SVGEGT. CDR3 length: 15 amino acids. Trimming took off 6 bases at V and 0 bases at J, with 13 bases between the two ends. DNA for the CDR3: TGTGCCAGCAGCCATACGGGAACTAGCACAGATACGCAGTATTTT. Its translation: CASSHTGTSTDTQYF.

The chain joins TRBV13 to TRBJ2-3, with D uncertain. CDR3 length equals 11 residues. Per the germline V gene, CDR1 is PRHDT and CDR2 is FYEKMQ (reference sequence). V was clipped by 7 bases and J by 3 bases, with 5 bases between them. The CDR3 is CASTWTDTQYF. In nucleotides, the CDR3 is TGTGCCAGCACATGGACAGATACGCAGTATTTT.